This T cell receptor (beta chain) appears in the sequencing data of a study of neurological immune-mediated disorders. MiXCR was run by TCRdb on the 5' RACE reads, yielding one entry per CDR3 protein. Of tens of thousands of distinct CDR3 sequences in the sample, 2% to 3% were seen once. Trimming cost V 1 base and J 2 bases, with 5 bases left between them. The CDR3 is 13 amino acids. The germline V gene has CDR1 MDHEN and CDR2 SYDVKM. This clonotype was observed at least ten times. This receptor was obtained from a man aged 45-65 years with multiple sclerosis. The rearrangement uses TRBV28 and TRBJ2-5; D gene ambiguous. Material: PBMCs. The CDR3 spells CASSLLNQETQYF. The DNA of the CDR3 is TGTGCCAGCAGTTTATTGAATCAAGAGACCCAGTACTTC.